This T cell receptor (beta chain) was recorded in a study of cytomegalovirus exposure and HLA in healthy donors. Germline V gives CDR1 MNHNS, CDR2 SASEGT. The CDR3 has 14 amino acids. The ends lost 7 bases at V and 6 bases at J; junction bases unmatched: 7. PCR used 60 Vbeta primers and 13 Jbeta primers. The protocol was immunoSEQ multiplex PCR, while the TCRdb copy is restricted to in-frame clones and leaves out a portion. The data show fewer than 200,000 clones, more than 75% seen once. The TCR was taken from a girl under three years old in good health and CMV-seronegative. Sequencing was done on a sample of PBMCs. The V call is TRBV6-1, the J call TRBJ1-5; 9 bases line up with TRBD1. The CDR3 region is CASTGQGRRQPQHF. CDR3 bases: TGTGCCAGCACGGGACAGGGTCGTCGTCAGCCCCAGCATTTT.